This is a list of T cell receptor beta chains from one sample in a study of cytotoxic CD8 clonotypes in ibrutinib-treated CLL. Profiling relied on immunoSEQ multiplex PCR, and the TCRdb table lists in-frame clones only, not all of them. The sample lists around 97,000 clones, 78% occurring once. Specimen: PBMCs, collected after 12 months of ibrutinib treatment. The receptors here all came from a human donor with chronic lymphocytic leukemia. Both conserved end residues are part of each CDR3. The D gene is left open where the match is weak. Size tells how often a clone was seen (once, few, many) or the class of an expanded clone, and some rows leave it out.

>TRBJ2-3|-|TRBD1|TRBV30
TGTGCCTCGACCTTCAGGGGGAGCACAGATACGCAGTATTTT
CASTFRGSTDTQYF
>TRBJ1-1|once|TRBD1|TRBV6-6
TGTGCCAGCACCCTGACAGGGCGGAGTGAAGCTTTCTTT
CASTLTGRSEAFF
>TRBJ2-3|-|-|TRBV7-2
TGTGCCAGCAGCCAAAGCGGGCTTGCAGATACGCAGTATTTT
CASSQSGLADTQYF
>TRBJ2-2|-|-|TRBV29-1
TGCAGCGTTGACAGGGATGACGGGGAGCTGTTTTTT
CSVDRDDGELFF
>TRBJ1-5|-|-|TRBV6-6
TGTGCCTCTCGCCCGAGGGGCAATCAGCCCCAGCATTTT
CASRPRGNQPQHF
>TRBJ1-2|-|TRBD1|TRBV25-1
TGTGCCAGCAGTGACGGACAGGGGAGGAGTAACTATGGCTACACCTTC
CASSDGQGRSNYGYTF
>TRBJ1-5|-|-|TRBV4-1
TGCGCCAGCAGCCAAGAAGGGGGGAACGGCAATCAGCCCCAGCATTTT
CASSQEGGNGNQPQHF
>TRBJ2-7|-|-|TRBV5-6
TGTGCCAGCAGCTCCCGATGGAGGACCGCTAACTCCTACGAGCAGTACTTC
CASSSRWRTANSYEQYF
>TRBJ2-7|-|-|TRBV20-1
TGCAGTGCTAGAGGCCCCAAGGAGCAGTACTTC
CSARGPKEQYF
>TRBJ2-3|-|TRBD1|TRBV9
TGTGCCAGCAGCCCAAGGGGGACAGCTCGCACAGATACGCAGTATTTT
CASSPRGTARTDTQYF
>TRBJ2-1|-|TRBD2|TRBV28
TGTGCCAGCAGTTCCTATCTAGCGGGGGTTGCGTCCTACAATGAGCAGTTCTTC
CASSSYLAGVASYNEQFF
>TRBJ2-3|-|TRBD2|TRBV10-3
TGTGCCATCACCAATAGCGGGGGGGCCGGTGATACGCAGTATTTT
CAITNSGGAGDTQYF
>TRBJ2-7|-|-|TRBV30
TGTGCCTGGAGCCCCCAAGGACACAGGACGAAAGAGCAGTACTTC
CAWSPQGHRTKEQYF
>TRBJ1-6|-|-|TRBV6-1
TGTGCCAGCAGGGAGGGAAATGGGGATTCACCCCTCCACTTT
CASREGNGDSPLHF
>TRBJ1-6|few|-|TRBV10-3
TGTGCCACCGCCCTCACTGGCTTATCGCATAATTCACCCCTCCACTTT
CATALTGLSHNSPLHF
>TRBJ1-2|-|TRBD1|TRBV6-6
TGTGCCAGCAGCGACAGGGCATCCAACTATGGCTACACCTTC
CASSDRASNYGYTF
>TRBJ1-4|-|-|TRBV2
TGTGCCAGCACCGGGCCAAGTAATGAAAAACTGTTTTTT
CASTGPSNEKLFF
>TRBJ2-3|few|TRBD2|TRBV28
TGTGCCAGCAGTCGCGGATCAGCGGGGGGGCGAGATACGCAGTATTTT
CASSRGSAGGRDTQYF
>TRBJ2-2|-|-|TRBV10-2
TGCGCCAGCAGCATAGATCCTACCGGGGAGCTGTTTTTT
CASSIDPTGELFF
>TRBJ2-5|-|-|TRBV7-9
TGTGCCAGCAGCTTAGCAGGCGGGAAAGAGACCCAGTACTTC
CASSLAGGKETQYF
>TRBJ2-1|-|-|TRBV7-7
TGTGCCAGCAGCTCTCCCGGGCCAGGCCCCAATGAGCAGTTCTTC
CASSSPGPGPNEQFF
>TRBJ1-1|-|TRBD1|TRBV6-6
TGTGCCAGCAATGACCGGGACAGGGGGCCGACTGAAGCTTTCTTT
CASNDRDRGPTEAFF
>TRBJ2-1|-|TRBD1|TRBV9
TGTGCCAGCAGCTACGGACAGGGCTCCTACAATGAGCAGTTCTTC
CASSYGQGSYNEQFF
>TRBJ2-7|-|-|TRBV7-2
TGTGCCAGCAGCTTAGATGGGGAGAACTACGAGCAGTACTTC
CASSLDGENYEQYF
>TRBJ1-2|once|-|TRBV7-8
TGTGCCAGCAGAAATAGGGCGCAAGGCCCCGACCTTGGCTATGGCTACACCTTC
CASRNRAQGPDLGYGYTF
>TRBJ1-6|once|TRBD1|TRBV12-5
TGTGCTAGTGGTTTGCCCGAACGGGACAGCCCGGCTAATTCACCCCTCCACTTT
CASGLPERDSPANSPLHF
>TRBJ2-7|-|-|TRBV6-5
TGTGCCAGCAGGTCGACTGCTTACGAGCAGTACTTC
CASRSTAYEQYF
>TRBJ2-7|-|TRBD2|TRBV6-6
TGTGCCAGCAGAAACGGACTAGCGGGGTGGTACGAGCAGTACTTC
CASRNGLAGWYEQYF
>TRBJ1-6|-|-|TRBV28
TGTGCCAGCTCGGGGCCGGCAGATAATTCACCCCTCCACTTT
CASSGPADNSPLHF
>TRBJ1-1|-|-|TRBV4-1
TGCGCCAGCAGCCAAGTCCCAGGGAGGGACACTGAAGCTTTCTTT
CASSQVPGRDTEAFF
>TRBJ1-1|-|-|TRBV6-6
TGTGCCAGCAGTTACATCTCGAACACTGAAGCTTTCTTT
CASSYISNTEAFF
>TRBJ2-1|-|-|TRBV6-4
TGTGCCAGCAGTGTCCCTTGGTACGGGGCTTGGAGGGGTGAGCAGTTCTTC
CASSVPWYGAWRGEQFF
>TRBJ1-2|-|TRBD1|TRBV28
TGTGCCAGCAGCCCGGACAGGGGGCGGCAGGGCTATGGCTACACCTTC
CASSPDRGRQGYGYTF
>TRBJ1-2|-|-|TRBV7-9
TGTGCCAGCAGCCCGTCGGGAGGGAACTATGGCTACACCTTC
CASSPSGGNYGYTF
>TRBJ2-5|-|-|TRBV21-1
TGTGCCAGCAACTCTCCGGGACTAGCGGGACAAGAGACCCAGTACTTC
CASNSPGLAGQETQYF
>TRBJ2-3|-|-|TRBV6-5
TGTGCCAGCAGTCGCTGGATTGGATTTACAGATACGCAGTATTTT
CASSRWIGFTDTQYF
>TRBJ1-6|-|TRBD1|TRBV6-6
TGTGCCAGCAGTTACTCCCGACAGGGGGCGGGTTCACCCCTCCACTTT
CASSYSRQGAGSPLHF
>TRBJ1-1|few|-|TRBV6-1
TGTGCCAGCAGTGTGGGGGAATCCACTGAAGCTTTCTTT
CASSVGESTEAFF
>TRBJ1-2|-|-|TRBV30
TGTGCCTGGAGTCTTGGGGAGGTTGATGGCTACACCTTC
CAWSLGEVDGYTF
>TRBJ2-5|-|-|TRBV5-1
TGCGCCAGCAGCTTGGAAGGTAGTAGGGGGCAAGAGACCCAGTACTTC
CASSLEGSRGQETQYF
>TRBJ1-5|once|-|TRBV7-2
TGTGCCAGCAGCTTCCAACCCAATCAGCCCCAGCATTTT
CASSFQPNQPQHF
>TRBJ1-6|-|-|TRBV30
TGTGCCTGGAGTAGTACAGGTTATAATTCACCCCTCCACTTT
CAWSSTGYNSPLHF
>TRBJ2-1|-|TRBD1|TRBV2
TGTGCCAGCAGTCCCGGCGCAGGGGGAGAGCAGTTCTTC
CASSPGAGGEQFF
>TRBJ1-5|few|-|TRBV28
TGTGCCAGCAGTCCGCAAAGCAATCAGCCCCAGCATTTT
CASSPQSNQPQHF
>TRBJ1-1|-|-|TRBV29-1
TGCAGCGTTTCCAGGGGGAACACTGAAGCTTTCTTT
CSVSRGNTEAFF
>TRBJ1-1|-|TRBD1|TRBV5-6
TGTGCCAGCAGCTACAGGGGGTATGGCACTGAAGCTTTCTTT
CASSYRGYGTEAFF
>TRBJ1-4|-|-|TRBV25-1
TGTGCCAGCAGTGAATCCCCTAGTAATGAAAAACTGTTTTTT
CASSESPSNEKLFF
>TRBJ1-6|-|-|TRBV7-2
TGTGCCAGCAGCTGGACAGAGAATTCACCCCTCCACTTT
CASSWTENSPLHF
>TRBJ1-1|-|TRBD1|TRBV5-1
TGCGCCAGCAGCTTGGTACTACAGGGGGGCACTGAAGCTTTCTTT
CASSLVLQGGTEAFF
>TRBJ1-5|-|-|TRBV6-1
TGTGCCAGCAGTGACGGCAGTGGGGATCAGCCCCAGCATTTT
CASSDGSGDQPQHF
>TRBJ2-3|-|TRBD1|TRBV9
TGTGCCAGCAGCGTAGTGCTGGGGACAGGGAGTCGCACAGATACGCAGTATTTT
CASSVVLGTGSRTDTQYF
>TRBJ2-7|-|-|TRBV6-1
TGTGCCAGCAGTGAACTCTCGAATACCTACGAGCAGTACTTC
CASSELSNTYEQYF
>TRBJ2-3|-|-|TRBV7-3
TGTGCCAGCAGCCCGGACCCCACAGATACGCAGTATTTT
CASSPDPTDTQYF
>TRBJ2-1|-|-|TRBV5-1
TGCGCCAGTATCCAAACGCCGGGACTCTCCTACAATGAGCAGTTCTTC
CASIQTPGLSYNEQFF
>TRBJ1-4|-|TRBD1|TRBV2
TGTGCCAGCAGTGGCAGACAGGGGGCGGGAAATGAAAAACTGTTTTTT
CASSGRQGAGNEKLFF
>TRBJ2-3|-|TRBD2|TRBV27
TGTGCCAGCAGTTTACGGACTAGCGGCACAGATACGCAGTATTTT
CASSLRTSGTDTQYF
>TRBJ1-5|-|TRBD1|TRBV19
TGTGCCAGTATATCCGGGACAGGACTCAATCAGCCCCAGCATTTT
CASISGTGLNQPQHF
>TRBJ1-1|-|-|TRBV18
TGTGCCAGCTCACCACTCTTAGGGGACGACACTGAAGCTTTCTTT
CASSPLLGDDTEAFF
>TRBJ2-7|once|-|TRBV15
TGTGCCATCGTACTAGACACGAGCTCCTACGAGCAGTACTTC
CAIVLDTSSYEQYF
>TRBJ1-1|-|TRBD1|TRBV28
TGTGCCAGCAGTTCGACAGGGTGGAGCACTGAAGCTTTCTTT
CASSSTGWSTEAFF